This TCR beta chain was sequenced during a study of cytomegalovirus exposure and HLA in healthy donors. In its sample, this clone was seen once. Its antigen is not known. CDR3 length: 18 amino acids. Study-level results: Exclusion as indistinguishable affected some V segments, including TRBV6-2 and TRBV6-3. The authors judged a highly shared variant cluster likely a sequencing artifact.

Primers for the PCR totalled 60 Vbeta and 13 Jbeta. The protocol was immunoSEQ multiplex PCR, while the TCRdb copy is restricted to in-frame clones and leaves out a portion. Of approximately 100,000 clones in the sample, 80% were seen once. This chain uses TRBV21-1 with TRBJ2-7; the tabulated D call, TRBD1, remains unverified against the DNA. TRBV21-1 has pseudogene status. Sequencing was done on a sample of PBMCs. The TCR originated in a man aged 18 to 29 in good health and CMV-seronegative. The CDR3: CASSKAEAGERSTYEQYF. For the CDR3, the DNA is TGTGCCAGCAGCAAAGCGGAGGCAGGGGAGAGAAGTACCTACGAGCAGTACTTC.